This entry lists 2 T cell receptor beta chains sequenced from one sample in a study of long-term antiretroviral therapy in people with HIV. A v3.0 immunoSEQ assay was performed at survey level. Sequencing used immunoSEQ multiplex PCR; TCRdb keeps in-frame clones, though not all of them. The repertoire holds fewer than 30,000 clones, about 80% seen once, with about 5.3% in the top ten. The sample was unsorted PBMCs, taken 0.7 years before starting antiretroviral therapy. The receptors were sampled from a man aged 25-45 years with HIV.

J is TRBJ1-6 and V is TRBV19; 9 bases match TRBD1. Germline CDR1 LNHDA, CDR2 SQIVND (reference sequence). CDR3 length equals 15 residues. V was pared by 9 bases and J by 1 base, with 4 bases of the junction left unmatched. The CDR3 loop is CASRDRASYNSPLHF. CDR3 DNA sequence: TGTGCCAGCAGGGACAGGGCTTCCTATAATTCACCCCTCCACTTT.

This clone was seen more than once but under ten times. The chain uses TRBV6-1 and TRBJ1-3, with D uncertain. The CDR3 covers 16 residues. CDR1 and CDR2 (germline): MNHNS, SASEGT. Trimming removed 3 bases from V and 0 bases from J, with 12 bases in between. CDR3 loop: CASSEDGLFSGNTIYF. The DNA of the CDR3 is TGTGCCAGCAGTGAGGACGGACTCTTCTCTGGAAACACCATATATTTT.